One T cell receptor beta chain is described in this entry. Its antigen is not identified. CD4+ T cells from unexposed donors were obtained before the COVID-19 pandemic (2011-2018). CD4+ T cells were isolated from the cells after roughly 11 days of culture. As cell numbers allowed, unexposed-donor CD4+ T cells faced SARS-CoV-2 S/N and four cold-coronavirus spikes. This record belongs to a study of CD4 T cells in relation to SARS-CoV-2 and coronaviruses. Study as a whole: TCR beta CDR3s were sequenced after approximately ten-day antigen culture of PBMCs.

Study-level results: Each donor contributed either pre-pandemic or post-infection samples, not both.

This table comes from immunoSEQ multiplex PCR, and its TCRdb copy is limited to in-frame clones, with some not included. The table lists 25,000 to 30,000 clones, 76% of them singletons. V shed 6 bases and J 4 bases; nucleotides not matched to a gene: 12. The CDR3 spans 17 residues. Germline CDR1 is MGHRA and CDR2 is YSYEKL. Source material: CD4+ T cells from PBMCs, cultured in vitro. This TCR derives from a human donor in good health. This chain connects TRBV4-1 to TRBJ2-2, with 9 bases fitting TRBD1. The CDR3 reads CASRIFTGGRGTGELFF. In DNA, the CDR3 is TGCGCCAGCAGAATATTTACAGGGGGCCGCGGCACCGGGGAGCTGTTTTTT.